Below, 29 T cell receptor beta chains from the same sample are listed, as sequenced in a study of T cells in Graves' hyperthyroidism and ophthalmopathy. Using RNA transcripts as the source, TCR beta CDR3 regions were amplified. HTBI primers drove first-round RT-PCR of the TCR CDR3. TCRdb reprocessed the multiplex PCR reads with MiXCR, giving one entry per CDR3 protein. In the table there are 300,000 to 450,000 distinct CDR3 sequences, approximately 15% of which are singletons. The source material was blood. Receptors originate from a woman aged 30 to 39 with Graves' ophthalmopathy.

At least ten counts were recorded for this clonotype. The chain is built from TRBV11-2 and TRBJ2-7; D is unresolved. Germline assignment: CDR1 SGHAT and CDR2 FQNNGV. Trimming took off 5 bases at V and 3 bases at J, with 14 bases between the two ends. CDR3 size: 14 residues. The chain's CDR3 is CASSHYSSLYEQYF. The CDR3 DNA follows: TGTGCCAGCAGCCACTATTCTTCTCTCTACGAGCAGTACTTC.

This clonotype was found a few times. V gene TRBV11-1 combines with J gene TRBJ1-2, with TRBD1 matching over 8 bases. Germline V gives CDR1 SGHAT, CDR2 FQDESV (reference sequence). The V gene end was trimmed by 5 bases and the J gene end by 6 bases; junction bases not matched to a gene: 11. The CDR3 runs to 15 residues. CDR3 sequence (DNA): TGTGCCAGCAGCACAATACCGGGACAGGCGGATGGCTACACCTTC. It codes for CASSTIPGQADGYTF.

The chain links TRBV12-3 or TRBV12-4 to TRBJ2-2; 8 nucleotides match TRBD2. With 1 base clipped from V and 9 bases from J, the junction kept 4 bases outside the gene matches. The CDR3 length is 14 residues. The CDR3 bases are TGTGCCAGCAGTTTAGAGCGGGGGAACCGGGAGCTGTTTTTT. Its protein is CASSLERGNRELFF.

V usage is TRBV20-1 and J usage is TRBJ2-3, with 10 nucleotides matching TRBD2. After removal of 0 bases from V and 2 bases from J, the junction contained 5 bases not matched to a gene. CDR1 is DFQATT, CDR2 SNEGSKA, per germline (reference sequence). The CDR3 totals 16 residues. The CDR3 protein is CSARDQAGGVTDTQYF. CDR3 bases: TGCAGTGCTAGAGATCAAGCGGGGGGGGTCACAGATACGCAGTATTTT.

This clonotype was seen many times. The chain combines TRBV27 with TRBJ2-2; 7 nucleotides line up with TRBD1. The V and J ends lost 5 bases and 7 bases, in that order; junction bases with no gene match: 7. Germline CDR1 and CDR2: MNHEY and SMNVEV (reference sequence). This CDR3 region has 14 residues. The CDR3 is CASSHYRGGGELFF. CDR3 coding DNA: TGTGCCAGCAGTCACTACAGGGGCGGCGGGGAGCTGTTTTTT.

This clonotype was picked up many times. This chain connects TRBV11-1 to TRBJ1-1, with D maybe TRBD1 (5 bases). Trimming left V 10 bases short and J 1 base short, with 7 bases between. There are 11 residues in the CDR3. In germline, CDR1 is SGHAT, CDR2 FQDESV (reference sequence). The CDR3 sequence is CATGENTEAFF. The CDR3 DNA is TGTGCCACGGGGGAGAACACTGAAGCTTTCTTT. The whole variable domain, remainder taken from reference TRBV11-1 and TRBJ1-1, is EAEVAQSPRYKITEKSQAVAFWCDPISGHATLYWYRQILGQGPELLVQFQDESVVDDSQLPKDRFSAERLKGVDSTLKIQPAELGDSAMYLCATGENTEAFFGQGTRLTVV.

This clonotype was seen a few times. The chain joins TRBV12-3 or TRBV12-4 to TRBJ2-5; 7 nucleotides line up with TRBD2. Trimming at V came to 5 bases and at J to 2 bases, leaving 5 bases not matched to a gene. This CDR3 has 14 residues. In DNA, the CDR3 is TGTGCCAGCAGTCCGGGGAGGGATCAAGAGACCCAGTACTTC. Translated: CASSPGRDQETQYF.

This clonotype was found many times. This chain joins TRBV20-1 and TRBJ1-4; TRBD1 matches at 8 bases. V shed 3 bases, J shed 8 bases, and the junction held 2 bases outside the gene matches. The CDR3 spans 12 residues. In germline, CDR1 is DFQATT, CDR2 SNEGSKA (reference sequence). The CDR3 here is CSASGTGEKLFF. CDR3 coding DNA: TGCAGTGCTAGTGGGACAGGCGAAAAACTGTTTTTT.

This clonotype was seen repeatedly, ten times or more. CDR3 loop: CASSPEYGTETQYF. The CDR3 DNA sequence: TGTGCCAGCAGCCCAGAGTACGGGACAGAGACCCAGTACTTC. The V call is TRBV7-8, the J call TRBJ2-5; tentatively, D is TRBD1 or TRBD2 (5 bases each). Between the trimmed V and J ends, which lost 5 bases and 4 bases, there was a span of 14 bases. Germline V gene lookup returns CDR1 SGHVS and CDR2 FQNEAQ. The CDR3 sequence is 14 residues long.

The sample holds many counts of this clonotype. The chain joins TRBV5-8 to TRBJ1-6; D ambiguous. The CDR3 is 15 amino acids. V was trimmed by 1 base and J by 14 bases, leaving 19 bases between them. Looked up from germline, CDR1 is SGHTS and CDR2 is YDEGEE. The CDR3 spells CASSLRAYKTFTLHF. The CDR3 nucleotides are TGTGCCAGCAGCTTGAGAGCCTACAAAACCTTCACCCTCCACTTT.

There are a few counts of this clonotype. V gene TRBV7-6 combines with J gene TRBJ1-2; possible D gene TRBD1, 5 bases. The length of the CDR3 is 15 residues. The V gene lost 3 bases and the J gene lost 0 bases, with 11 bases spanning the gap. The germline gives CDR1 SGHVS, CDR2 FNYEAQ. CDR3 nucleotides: TGTGCCAGCAGCTTGATAGGGGATTCTAACTATGGCTACACCTTC. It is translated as CASSLIGDSNYGYTF. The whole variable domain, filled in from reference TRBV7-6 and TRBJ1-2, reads GAGVSQSPRYKVTKRGQDVALRCDPISGHVSLYWYRQALGQGPEFLTYFNYEAQQDKSGLPNDRFSAERPEGSISTLTIQRTEQRDSAMYRCASSLIGDSNYGYTFGSGTRLTVV.

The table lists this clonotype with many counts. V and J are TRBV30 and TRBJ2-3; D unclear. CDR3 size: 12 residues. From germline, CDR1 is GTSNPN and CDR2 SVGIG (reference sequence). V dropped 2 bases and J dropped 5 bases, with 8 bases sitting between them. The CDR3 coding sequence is TGTGCCTGGAGTCCTTGGGAAGATACGCAGTATTTT. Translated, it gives CAWSPWEDTQYF.

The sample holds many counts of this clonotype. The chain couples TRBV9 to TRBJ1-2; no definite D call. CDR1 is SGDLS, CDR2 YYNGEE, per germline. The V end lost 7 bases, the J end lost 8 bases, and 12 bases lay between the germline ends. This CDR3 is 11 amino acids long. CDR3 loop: CASGTRVGYTF. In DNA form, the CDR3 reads TGTGCCAGCGGAACTAGGGTAGGCTACACCTTC.

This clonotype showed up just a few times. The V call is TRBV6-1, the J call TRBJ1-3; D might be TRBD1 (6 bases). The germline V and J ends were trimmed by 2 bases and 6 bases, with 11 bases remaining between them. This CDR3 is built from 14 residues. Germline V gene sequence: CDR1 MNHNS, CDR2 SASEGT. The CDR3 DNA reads TGTGCCAGCAGTGAAAGGGACATTTTAAACACCATATATTTT. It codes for CASSERDILNTIYF.

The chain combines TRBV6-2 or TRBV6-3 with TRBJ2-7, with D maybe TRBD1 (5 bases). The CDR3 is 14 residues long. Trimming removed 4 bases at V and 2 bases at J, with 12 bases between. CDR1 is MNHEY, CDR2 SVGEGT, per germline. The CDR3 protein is CASSSLDRTYEQYF. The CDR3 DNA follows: TGTGCCAGCAGTTCTTTAGACAGAACCTACGAGCAGTACTTC.

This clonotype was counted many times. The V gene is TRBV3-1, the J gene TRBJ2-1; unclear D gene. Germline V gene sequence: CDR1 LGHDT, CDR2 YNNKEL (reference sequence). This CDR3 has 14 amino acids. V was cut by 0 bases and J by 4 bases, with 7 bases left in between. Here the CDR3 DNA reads TGTGCCAGCAGCCAAGAAGGCAGGTACAATGAGCAGTTCTTC. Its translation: CASSQEGRYNEQFF.

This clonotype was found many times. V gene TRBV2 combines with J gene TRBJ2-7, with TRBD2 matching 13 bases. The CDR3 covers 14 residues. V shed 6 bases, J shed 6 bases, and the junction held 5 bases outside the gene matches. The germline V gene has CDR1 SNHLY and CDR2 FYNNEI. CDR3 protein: CASRGTSGKGEQYF. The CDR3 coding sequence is TGTGCCAGCAGAGGGACTAGCGGGAAAGGCGAGCAGTACTTC. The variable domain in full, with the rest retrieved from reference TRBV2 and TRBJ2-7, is EPEVTQTPSHQVTQMGQEVILRCVPISNHLYFYWYRQILGQKVEFLVSFYNNEISEKSEIFDDQFSVERPDGSNFTLKIRSTKLEDSAMYFCASRGTSGKGEQYFGPGTRLTVT.

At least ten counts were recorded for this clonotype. In nucleotides, the CDR3 is TGTGCCAGCAGGCCGGCGGGACACTATGGCTACACCTTC. This codes for CASRPAGHYGYTF. This chain connects TRBV27 to TRBJ1-2, with D maybe TRBD1 (5 bases). This CDR3 spans 13 amino acids. The V and J ends lost 6 bases and 3 bases respectively, with 11 bases between them. Germline V CDR1 and CDR2: MNHEY, SMNVEV (reference sequence).

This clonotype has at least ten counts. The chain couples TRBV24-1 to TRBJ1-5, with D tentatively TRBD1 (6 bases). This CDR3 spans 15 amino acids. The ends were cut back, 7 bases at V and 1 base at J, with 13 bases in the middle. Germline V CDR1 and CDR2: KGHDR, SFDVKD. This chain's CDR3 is CATSLGGGSNQPQHF. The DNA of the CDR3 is TGTGCCACCAGCCTCGGGGGGGGCAGCAATCAGCCCCAGCATTTT.

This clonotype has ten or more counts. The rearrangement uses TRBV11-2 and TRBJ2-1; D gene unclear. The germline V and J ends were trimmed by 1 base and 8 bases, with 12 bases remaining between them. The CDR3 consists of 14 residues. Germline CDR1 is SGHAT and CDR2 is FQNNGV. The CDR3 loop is CASSLGIGRDEQFF. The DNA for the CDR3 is TGTGCCAGCAGCTTAGGAATAGGTAGAGATGAGCAGTTCTTC.

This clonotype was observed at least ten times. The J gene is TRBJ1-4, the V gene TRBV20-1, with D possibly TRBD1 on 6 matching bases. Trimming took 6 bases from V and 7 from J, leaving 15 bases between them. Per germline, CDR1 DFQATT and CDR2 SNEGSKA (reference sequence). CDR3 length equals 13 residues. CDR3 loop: CSAQVQGSEKLFF. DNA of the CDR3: TGCAGTGCCCAAGTTCAGGGGTCTGAAAAACTGTTTTTT.

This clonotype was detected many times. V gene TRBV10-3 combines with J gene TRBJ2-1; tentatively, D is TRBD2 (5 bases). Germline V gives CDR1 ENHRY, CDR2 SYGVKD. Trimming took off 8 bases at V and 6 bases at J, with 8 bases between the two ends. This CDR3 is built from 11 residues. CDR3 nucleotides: TGTGCCATCCTAGCAGGCAATGAGCAGTTCTTC. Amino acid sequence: CAILAGNEQFF.

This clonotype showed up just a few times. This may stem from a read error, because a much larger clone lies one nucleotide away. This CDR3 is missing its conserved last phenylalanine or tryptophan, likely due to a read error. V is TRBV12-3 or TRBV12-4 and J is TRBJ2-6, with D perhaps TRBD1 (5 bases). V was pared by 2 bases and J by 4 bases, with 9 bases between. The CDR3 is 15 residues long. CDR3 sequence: CASSLRGSGANVLTL. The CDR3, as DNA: TGTGCCAGCAGTTTAAGGGGCTCAGGGGCCAACGTCCTGACTCTC.

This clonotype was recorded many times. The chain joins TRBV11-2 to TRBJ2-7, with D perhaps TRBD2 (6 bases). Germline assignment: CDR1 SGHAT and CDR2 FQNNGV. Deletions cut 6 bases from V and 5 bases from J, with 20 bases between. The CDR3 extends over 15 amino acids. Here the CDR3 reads CASRPGPGWGDEQYF. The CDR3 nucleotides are TGTGCCAGCAGACCTGGGCCGGGTTGGGGGGACGAGCAGTACTTC.

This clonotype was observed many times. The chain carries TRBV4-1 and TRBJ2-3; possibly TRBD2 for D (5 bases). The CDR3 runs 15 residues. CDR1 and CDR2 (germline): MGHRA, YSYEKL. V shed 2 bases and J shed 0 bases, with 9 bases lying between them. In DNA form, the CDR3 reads TGCGCCAGCAGCCAACTCACTAGGAGCACAGATACGCAGTATTTT. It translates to CASSQLTRSTDTQYF.

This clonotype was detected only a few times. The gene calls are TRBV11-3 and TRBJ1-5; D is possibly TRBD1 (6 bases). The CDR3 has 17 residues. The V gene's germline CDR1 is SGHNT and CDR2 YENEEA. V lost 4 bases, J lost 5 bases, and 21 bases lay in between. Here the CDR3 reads CASSSPAGRGRDQPQHF. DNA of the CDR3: TGTGCCAGCAGCTCTCCCGCCGGCAGGGGAAGGGATCAGCCCCAGCATTTT.

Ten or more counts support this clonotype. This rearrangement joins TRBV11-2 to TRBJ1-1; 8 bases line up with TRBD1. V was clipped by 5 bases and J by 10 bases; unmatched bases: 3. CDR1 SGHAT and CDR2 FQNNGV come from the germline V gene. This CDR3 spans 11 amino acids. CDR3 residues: CASSRTGIAFF. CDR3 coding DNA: TGTGCCAGCAGCCGGACAGGGATAGCTTTCTTT.

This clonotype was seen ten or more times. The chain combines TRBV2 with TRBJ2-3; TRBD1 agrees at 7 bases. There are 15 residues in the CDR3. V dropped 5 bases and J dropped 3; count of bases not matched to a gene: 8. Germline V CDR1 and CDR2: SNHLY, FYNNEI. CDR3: CASSTARGWTDTQYF. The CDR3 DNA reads TGTGCCAGCAGTACAGCCAGGGGGTGGACAGATACGCAGTATTTT.

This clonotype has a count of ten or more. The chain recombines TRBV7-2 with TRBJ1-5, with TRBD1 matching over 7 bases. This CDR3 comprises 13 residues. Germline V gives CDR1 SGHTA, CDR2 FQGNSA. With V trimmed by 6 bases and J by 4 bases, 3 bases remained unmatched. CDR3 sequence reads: CASRKTGNQPQHF. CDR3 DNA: TGTGCCAGCAGGAAGACAGGGAATCAGCCCCAGCATTTT.